This T cell receptor beta chain appears in the sequencing data of a study of T cell responses to AZD1222 COVID-19 vaccine. Study outcomes and limitations: The donor group comprised mostly white British people and more females; the analysis possibly underestimated clonal diversity. Repertoires were obtained only post-peak T cell response. Within unmutated variant regions lay the reported targets of nearly half of spike-specific TCRs. Spike as a whole was targeted by vaccine-associated CD4 TCRs, dominant at 160-218 and 743-854.

Turning to this clone: Its specificity is not known.

The CDR3 runs to 12 residues. Germline CDR1 and CDR2: KGHDR and SFDVKD. Trimming stripped 10 bases from V and 5 bases from J, with 11 bases between. Assay used: immunoSEQ multiplex PCR; TCRdb lists only in-frame clones, some missing. The sample has some 80,000 clones; about nine tenths are singletons. This chain links TRBV24-1 with TRBJ2-4; D perhaps matches TRBD2 (5 bases). Sequencing was performed on peripheral blood, taken 28 days after the second AZD1222 dose. The origin of this receptor is an adult who received the AZD1222 COVID-19 vaccine. The chain's CDR3 is CATKGRENIQYF. In DNA form, the CDR3 reads TGTGCCACGAAAGGGAGAGAAAACATTCAGTACTTC.